The 10 T cell receptor beta chains below all came from one sample that was sequenced in a study of blood T cell repertoires in COVID-19. The assay was immunoSEQ multiplex PCR, and TCRdb's table has in-frame clones only and misses some. The data show 200,000 or so clones, 86% seen once. Material for sequencing was peripheral blood. These receptors were obtained from a woman aged 45-65 years with acute or convalescent COVID-19.

This chain links TRBV19 with TRBJ2-7, with 11 bases that match TRBD2. There are 14 residues in the CDR3. With 6 bases clipped from V and 5 bases from J, the junction kept 6 bases outside the gene matches. CDR1 LNHDA and CDR2 SQIVND come from the germline V gene (reference sequence). The CDR3 DNA reads TGTGCCAGTAGCCCTAGCGGGAGGTCTAACGAGCAGTACTTC. It encodes CASSPSGRSNEQYF.

The chain recombines TRBV19 with TRBJ1-3, with D unresolved. Germline CDR1 and CDR2: LNHDA and SQIVND (reference sequence). This CDR3 spans 14 amino acids. Trimming took 6 bases from V and 2 from J, leaving 11 bases between them. CDR3 DNA: TGTGCCAGTAGATCTTCCGGGACTGGAAACACCATATATTTT. Translated: CASRSSGTGNTIYF.

V and J are TRBV9 and TRBJ2-5; 7 nucleotides agree with TRBD2. The CDR3 totals 14 residues. V shed 4 bases, J shed 2 bases, and the junction held 5 bases outside the gene matches. Germline V gene sequence: CDR1 SGDLS, CDR2 YYNGEE. CDR3 in amino acids: CASSPLAAQETQYF. In DNA, the CDR3 is TGTGCCAGCAGCCCTCTAGCGGCTCAAGAGACCCAGTACTTC.

The chain joins TRBV4-1 to TRBJ2-7; 7 bases line up with TRBD1. The CDR3 has 15 residues. The junction had 9 bases not matched to a gene; V was cut back by 1 base and J by 6 bases. The germline V gene has CDR1 MGHRA and CDR2 YSYEKL. The CDR3 loop reads CASSQGGQTLGEQYF. For the CDR3, the DNA is TGCGCCAGCAGCCAAGGGGGACAGACCCTTGGCGAGCAGTACTTC.

V is TRBV7-2 and J is TRBJ1-1; no firm D call. V lost 6 bases and J 1 base, leaving 15 bases between the germline ends. In germline, CDR1 is SGHTA, CDR2 FQGNSA. The CDR3 consists of 15 residues. Here the CDR3 reads CASRLPGLRNTEAFF. CDR3 in DNA: TGTGCCAGCAGATTACCGGGGTTAAGGAACACTGAAGCTTTCTTT.

The chain recombines TRBV4-1 with TRBJ1-1, with D possibly TRBD1 on 6 matching bases. This CDR3 region has 12 residues. V lost 1 base to trimming and J lost 10 bases, with 10 bases between them. Per the germline V gene, CDR1 is MGHRA and CDR2 is YSYEKL. DNA for the CDR3: TGCGCCAGCAGCCAAGCGTCCAGGGGAGCTTTCTTT. Its translation: CASSQASRGAFF.

V usage is TRBV5-4 and J usage is TRBJ2-1; a possible D gene is TRBD2 (6 bases). Germline CDR1 is SGHNT and CDR2 is YYREEE (reference sequence). With 7 bases removed from V and 3 bases from J, the gap between germline ends came to 11 bases. CDR3 length equals 13 residues. The CDR3 protein is CASREPNYNEQFF. CDR3 DNA: TGTGCCAGCCGGGAGCCGAACTACAATGAGCAGTTCTTC.

The V and J genes are TRBV5-4 and TRBJ1-1; perhaps TRBD1 as D (5 bases). The V gene lost 7 bases and the J gene lost 4 bases, with 20 bases spanning the gap. CDR3 length equals 15 residues. From germline, CDR1 is SGHNT and CDR2 YYREEE (reference sequence). For the CDR3, the DNA is TGTGCCAGCTTAACCCTGGGGGGGGTTAGCACTGAAGCTTTCTTT. This translates into CASLTLGGVSTEAFF.

This chain uses TRBV3-1 (or the pseudogene TRBV3-2) with TRBJ2-7; no firm D call. Germline V gives CDR1 LGHDT, CDR2 YNNKEL (reference sequence). Trimming cost V 4 bases and J 6 bases, with 10 bases left between them. CDR3 size: 12 residues. CDR3 amino acids: CASSPGAGEQYF. CDR3 coding DNA: TGTGCCAGCAGCCCGGGTGCCGGCGAGCAGTACTTC.

The J gene is TRBJ2-7, the V gene TRBV12-5, with 9 nucleotides matching TRBD1. V shed 0 bases, J shed 4 bases, and the junction held 16 bases outside the gene matches. Germline V gene data show CDR1 as LGHNT and CDR2 as FRNRAP. The CDR3 has 19 amino acids. The CDR3 here is CASGLVQGDYTGGIYEQYF. For the CDR3, the DNA is TGTGCTAGTGGTTTGGTACAAGGAGATTATACAGGGGGCATATACGAGCAGTACTTC.